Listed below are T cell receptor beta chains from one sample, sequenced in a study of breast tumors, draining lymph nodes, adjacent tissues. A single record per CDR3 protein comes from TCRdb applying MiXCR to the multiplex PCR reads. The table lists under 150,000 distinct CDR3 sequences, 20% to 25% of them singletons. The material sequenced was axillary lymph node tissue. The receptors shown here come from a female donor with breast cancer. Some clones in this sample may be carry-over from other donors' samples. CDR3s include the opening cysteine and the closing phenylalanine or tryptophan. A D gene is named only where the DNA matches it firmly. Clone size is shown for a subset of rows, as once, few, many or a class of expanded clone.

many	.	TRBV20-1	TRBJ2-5	CSAGPLGSQETQYF	TGCAGTGCTGGACCACTAGGGTCCCAAGAGACCCAGTACTTC
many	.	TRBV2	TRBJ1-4	CASSARGGNEKLFF	TGTGCCAGCAGTGCCCGTGGAGGAAATGAAAAACTGTTTTTT
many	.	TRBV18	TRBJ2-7	CASSPLRTYEQYF	TGTGCCAGCTCACCTCTAAGGACCTACGAGCAGTACTTC
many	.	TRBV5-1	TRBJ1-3	CASSAGMGSSGNTIYF	TGCGCCAGCAGCGCGGGGATGGGTTCCTCTGGAAACACCATATATTTT
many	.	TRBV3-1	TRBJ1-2	CASSLRSTGYYGYTF	TGTGCCAGCAGCCTCCGCAGTACCGGATACTATGGCTACACCTTC
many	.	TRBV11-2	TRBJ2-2	CASSLGQVSTGELFF	TGTGCCAGCAGCTTAGGGCAGGTCTCCACCGGGGAGCTGTTTTTT
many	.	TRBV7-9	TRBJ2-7	CASSPGNLLYEQYF	TGTGCCAGCAGCCCCGGGAATTTACTCTACGAGCAGTACTTC
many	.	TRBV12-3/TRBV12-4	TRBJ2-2	CASRPTRRTGELFF	TGTGCCAGCAGGCCGACGAGGAGGACCGGGGAGCTGTTTTTT
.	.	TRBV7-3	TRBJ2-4	CASSLLGTTDDLGKNIQYF	TGTGCCAGCAGCTTACTCGGGACAACCGACGACCTGGGCAAAAACATTCAGTACTTC
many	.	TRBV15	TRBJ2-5	CATSRDEAKTQYF	TGTGCCACCAGCAGAGATGAAGCGAAGACCCAGTACTTC
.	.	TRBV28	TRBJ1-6	CASSFRFRDSPLHF	TGTGCCAGCAGTTTTCGGTTTAGGGACTCACCCCTCCACTTT
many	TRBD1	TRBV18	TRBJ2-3	CASSPRNQGATDTQYF	TGTGCCAGCTCGCCTAGGAACCAGGGGGCAACAGATACGCAGTATTTT
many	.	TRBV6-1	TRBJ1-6	CASSKGQGLRNSPLHF	TGTGCCAGCTCGAAAGGGCAGGGGTTAAGAAATTCACCCCTCCACTTT
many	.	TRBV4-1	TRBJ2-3	CASSQDLGEGDTQYF	TGCGCCAGCAGCCAAGATCTCGGGGAAGGCGATACGCAGTATTTT
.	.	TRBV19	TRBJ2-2	CASSIAPDTGELFF	TGTGCCAGTAGTATAGCCCCTGACACCGGGGAGCTGTTTTTT
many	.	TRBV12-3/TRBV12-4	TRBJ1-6	CASSLAGGSSYNSPLHF	TGTGCCAGCAGTTTAGCGGGGGGGAGCTCCTATAATTCACCCCTCCACTTT
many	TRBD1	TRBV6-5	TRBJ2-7	CASSRQGFSYEQYF	TGTGCCAGCAGTCGACAGGGGTTCTCCTACGAGCAGTACTTC